The entry below describes one TCR beta chain. The antigen is undetermined. Survey-level TCR-beta sequencing used DNA from CEF-cultured naive and memory CD4+ T cells. Assay used: immunoSEQ multiplex PCR; TCRdb lists only in-frame clones, some missing. This table holds some 40,000 clones, approximately 82% found once. These data belong to a study of CD4 T cells in relation to SARS-CoV-2 and coronaviruses. Overall study results and limits: In around 60% of donors, memory CD4+ clonotypes crossrecognized SARS-CoV-2 and at least one common cold coronavirus spike.

Sorted naive or memory CD4+ cells met CEF peptides for over 8 days. Germline-derived CDR1 and CDR2 are MNHEY and SVGAGI. Trimming at V came to 0 bases and at J to 2 bases, leaving 3 bases not matched to a gene. The CDR3 sequence is 15 residues long. The J gene is TRBJ2-7, the V gene TRBV6-5; 8 bases map to TRBD2. Specimen: naive CD4+ T cells from PBMCs, cultured in vitro. Subset: naive CD4+ T cells isolated by negative enrichment. This clonotype was sampled from an adult with COVID-19. CDR3 residues: CASSYSRAGAYEQYF. Written as DNA, the CDR3 is TGTGCCAGCAGTTACTCAAGAGCGGGAGCCTACGAGCAGTACTTC.